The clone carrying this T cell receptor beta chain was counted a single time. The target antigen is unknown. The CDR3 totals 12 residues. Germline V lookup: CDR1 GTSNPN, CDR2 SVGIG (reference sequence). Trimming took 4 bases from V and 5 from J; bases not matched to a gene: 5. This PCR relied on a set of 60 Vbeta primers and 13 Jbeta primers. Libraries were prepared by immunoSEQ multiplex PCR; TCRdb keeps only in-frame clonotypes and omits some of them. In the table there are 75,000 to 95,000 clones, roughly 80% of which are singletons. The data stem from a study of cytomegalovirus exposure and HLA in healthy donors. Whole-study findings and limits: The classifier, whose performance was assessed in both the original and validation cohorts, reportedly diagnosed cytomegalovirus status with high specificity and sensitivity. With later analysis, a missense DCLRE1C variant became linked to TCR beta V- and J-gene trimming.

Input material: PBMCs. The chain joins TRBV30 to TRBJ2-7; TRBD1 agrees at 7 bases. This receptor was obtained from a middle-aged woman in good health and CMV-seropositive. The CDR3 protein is CAWTGQNHEQYF. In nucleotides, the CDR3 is TGTGCCTGGACGGGACAGAACCACGAGCAGTACTTC.